A single count supports the clone carrying this T cell receptor beta chain. Its antigen is unknown. These data belong to a study of cytomegalovirus exposure and HLA in healthy donors. General study results and limits: Productive rates of about 87% or about 30% were seen for most TCR beta V segments in an earlier analysis.

The CDR3 runs 19 residues. The trim removed 1 base at V and 0 bases at J, leaving 12 bases unmatched. From germline, CDR1 is SEHNR and CDR2 FQNEAQ (reference sequence). PCR employed 60 Vbeta and 13 Jbeta primers. The data were produced by immunoSEQ multiplex PCR, yet TCRdb's version contains in-frame clones alone and is incomplete. The repertoire consists of fewer than 130,000 clones, with more than 60% occurring once and the leading ten covering 5% to 7.5%. The specimen sequenced was PBMCs. The chain employs TRBV7-9 and TRBJ1-5; 7 bases map to TRBD1. The TCR comes from a man aged 25 to 40 in good health and CMV-seropositive. In nucleotides, the CDR3 is TGTGCCAGCAGCTTAGTCAAAGGGGGCAGCGTGTATAGCAATCAGCCCCAGCATTTT. Amino acids: CASSLVKGGSVYSNQPQHF.